At least ten counts were recorded for the clone carrying this TCR beta chain. Its specificity is not known. The data are from a study of neurological immune-mediated disorders. Findings and limits, study-wide: HTLV-1-associated myelopathy showed the most TCR clonal expansion; multiple sclerosis the least, below healthy controls.

Germline CDR1 and CDR2: DFQATT and SNEGSKA (reference sequence). The CDR3 has 14 residues. With 6 bases clipped from V and 11 bases from J, the junction kept 16 bases outside the gene matches. The sorted libraries were made from over 800,000 CD4+ or CD8+ T cells. The cDNA was generated by 5'RACE with 10-nucleotide random UMIs. TCRdb re-derived calls from the 5' RACE reads in MiXCR, one entry per CDR3 protein. Seen here are 30,000 to 45,000 distinct CDR3 sequences, under 14% observed once, and the top ten hold 3.5% to 4%. Material: CD4+ T cells from blood. This chain joins TRBV20-1 and TRBJ1-1; 9 positions agree with TRBD1. The receptor's source is a woman aged 25-40 years with HTLV-1-associated myelopathy (HAM/TSP). CDR3 region: CSAYGGQGRISAFF. In DNA form, the CDR3 reads TGCAGTGCCTACGGCGGACAGGGGCGGATTTCGGCTTTCTTT.